The 18 T cell receptor beta chains given below trace back to one sample, sequenced in a study of T cells in Graves' hyperthyroidism and ophthalmopathy. Amplified regions were TCR beta CDR3 sequences from RNA transcripts. The TCR CDR3 was amplified in a first-round RT-PCR using the HTBI primer set. TCRdb analysed the multiplex PCR reads with MiXCR anew, one entry per CDR3 protein. The top ten hold just over 8% of the sample, which has under 700,000 distinct CDR3 sequences, more than 45% seen once. Sequencing was performed on peripheral blood or thyroid tissue (not recorded which). Source of these receptors: a woman aged 18-29 years with Graves' hyperthyroidism.

The J gene is TRBJ2-5, the V gene TRBV4-2; no reliable D call. The CDR3 is 12 residues long. Trimming cost V 2 bases and J 3 bases, with 4 bases left between them. Germline values: CDR1 LGHNA, CDR2 YNFKEQ. The chain's CDR3 is CASSQREETQYF. The CDR3 DNA sequence: TGTGCCAGCAGCCAACGAGAAGAGACCCAGTACTTC.

This clonotype appeared a few times. The rearrangement joins TRBV2 to TRBJ1-4; D gene unclear. This CDR3 spans 14 amino acids. Germline assignment: CDR1 SNHLY and CDR2 FYNNEI. Trimming stripped 7 bases from V and 5 bases from J, with 14 bases between. CDR3 amino acids: CASNSGPGNEKLFF. For the CDR3, the DNA is TGTGCCAGCAACTCCGGGCCCGGGAATGAAAAACTGTTTTTT.

CDR3 loop: CAISEGQGSGANVLTF. In nucleotides, the CDR3 is TGTGCCATCAGTGAGGGACAGGGCTCTGGGGCCAACGTCCTGACTTTC. This chain joins TRBV10-3 and TRBJ2-6; 8 nucleotides align to TRBD1. The CDR3 extends over 16 amino acids. Germline loops: CDR1 ENHRY, CDR2 SYGVKD. The ends lost 2 bases at V and 0 bases at J; junction bases unmatched: 0.

The chain has TRBV6-4 and TRBJ1-6; 7 positions match TRBD1. Per germline, CDR1 MRHNA and CDR2 SNTAGT. The CDR3 sequence is 19 residues long. J gave up 0 bases and V 2 bases, and 10 bases lay outside the gene matches. CDR3 in DNA: TGTGCCAGCAGTGACGGCAGGGGGAGATACAGCTCCTATAATTCACCCCTCCACTTT. It is translated as CASSDGRGRYSSYNSPLHF.

The J gene is TRBJ1-4, the V gene TRBV25-1; perhaps TRBD1 as D (6 bases). Trimming left V 6 bases short and J 6 bases short, with 14 bases between. The CDR3 covers 14 residues. Germline CDR1 and CDR2: MGHDK and SYGVNS. The CDR3 sequence: CASSSYRAHEKLFF. CDR3 bases: TGTGCCAGCAGCTCTTACAGGGCTCATGAAAAACTGTTTTTT.

This clonotype was observed a few times. This chain connects TRBV19 to TRBJ1-3; the D gene is possibly TRBD1 (5 bases). The CDR3 sequence is 15 residues long. CDR1 is LNHDA, CDR2 SQIVND, per germline (reference sequence). V was shortened by 5 bases and J by 0 bases, with 11 bases between the two germline ends. DNA for the CDR3: TGTGCCAGTAGTCATGACAGCCTCTCTGGAAACACCATATATTTT. Translating gives CASSHDSLSGNTIYF.

Remarks on this clonotype: A much larger clonotype is one base distant, so this may be a read error. V and J are TRBV2 and TRBJ1-2, with TRBD1 matching over 9 bases. Germline CDR1 is SNHLY and CDR2 is FYNNEI. The CDR3 totals 16 residues. This chain's CDR3 is CASSEAEGQGGLGHTF. In nucleotides, the CDR3 is TGTGCCAGCAGTGAAGCTGAGGGACAGGGTGGACTTGGCCACACCTTC.

The rearrangement uses TRBV2 and TRBJ2-7; 13 bases agree with TRBD2. The tail of the sequence fits TRBJ2-5 better, so the J call may be wrong. Germline-derived CDR1 and CDR2 are SNHLY and FYNNEI. The CDR3 sequence is 16 residues long. The CDR3 sequence: CASSHWTSGREETQYF. CDR3 DNA sequence: TGTGCCAGCAGCCACTGGACTAGCGGGAGAGAAGAGACCCAGTACTTC.

The chain is built from TRBV4-3 and TRBJ1-4, with D uncertain. V was cut by 8 bases and J by 2 bases, with 12 bases left in between. The CDR3 length is 14 residues. CDR1 LGHNA and CDR2 YSLEER come from the germline V gene. The CDR3 sequence: CASAKWGTNEKLFF. CDR3 DNA: TGCGCCAGCGCTAAGTGGGGTACTAATGAAAAACTGTTTTTT.

The genes are TRBV20-1 and TRBJ2-2, with 9 nucleotides matching TRBD2. V gave up 4 bases and J gave up 5 bases; unmatched junction bases: 11. This CDR3 is built from 16 residues. The germline V gene encodes CDR1 DFQATT and CDR2 SNEGSKA (reference sequence). Here the CDR3 reads CSATSGGMGRTGELFF. The CDR3 DNA follows: TGCAGTGCTACCAGCGGGGGGATGGGCCGGACCGGGGAGCTGTTTTTT.

The chain uses TRBV2 and TRBJ2-7; 9 bases align to TRBD2. Trimming at V came to 2 bases and at J to 7 bases, leaving 6 bases not matched to a gene. There are 14 residues in the CDR3. Germline CDR1 reads SNHLY; CDR2 reads FYNNEI. Written as DNA, the CDR3 is TGTGCCAGCAGTGAACTAGCGGGATACAATGAGCAGTACTTC. Amino acid sequence: CASSELAGYNEQYF.

The chain recombines TRBV7-3 with TRBJ1-1; 7 bases match TRBD1. This CDR3 spans 13 amino acids. Germline lookup yields CDR1 SGHTA and CDR2 FQGTGA. J gave up 8 bases and V 4 bases, and 7 bases lay outside the gene matches. CDR3 DNA sequence: TGTGCCAGCAGCTCAGGGGGTTTCGGGGAAGCTTTCTTT. This gives the protein CASSSGGFGEAFF.

Ten or more counts support this clonotype. The CDR3 region has the DNA TGTGCCAGCAGTCAGGGGCTCGACGAGCAGTACTTC. This codes for CASSQGLDEQYF. V is TRBV12-3 or TRBV12-4 and J is TRBJ2-7, with D perhaps matching TRBD1 (6 bases). V dropped 5 bases and J dropped 5 bases, with 10 bases sitting between them. This CDR3 contains 12 residues.

This clonotype has a count of ten or more. The chain joins TRBV7-9 to TRBJ2-5, with D perhaps TRBD1 (5 bases). V lost 4 bases and J lost 1, with 13 bases in between. The CDR3 length is 15 residues. Germline CDR1 SEHNR, CDR2 FQNEAQ (reference sequence). The CDR3 DNA is TGTGCCAGCAGCTCAGCGTTAGGGGTCCAAGAGACCCAGTACTTC. This gives the protein CASSSALGVQETQYF.

At least ten counts were recorded for this clonotype. The chain links TRBV7-2 to TRBJ2-5; weak D call: TRBD1 (5 bases). The CDR3 is made up of 13 amino acids. Germline assignment: CDR1 SGHTA and CDR2 FQGNSA. V was trimmed by 6 bases and J by 1 base, leaving 9 bases between them. The CDR3 loop is CASRRGSQETQYF. The CDR3 DNA is TGTGCCAGCAGAAGGGGCAGCCAAGAGACCCAGTACTTC.

The chain links TRBV11-1 to TRBJ1-2; unclear D gene. This CDR3 comprises 14 residues. The germline V gene has CDR1 SGHAT and CDR2 FQDESV (reference sequence). The V end lost 0 bases, the J end lost 6 bases, and 11 bases lay between the germline ends. Here the CDR3 reads CASSLAVTLDGYTF. In nucleotides, the CDR3 is TGTGCCAGCAGCTTAGCCGTGACACTGGATGGCTACACCTTC.

This chain links TRBV29-1 with TRBJ1-1; perhaps TRBD1 as D (5 bases). V was shortened by 8 bases and J by 5 bases, with 12 bases between the two germline ends. This CDR3 spans 11 amino acids. In germline, CDR1 is SQVTM, CDR2 ANQGSEA. The CDR3 nucleotides are TGCAGCCAACAGGTTCGTACTGAAGCTTTCTTT. Residues: CSQQVRTEAFF.

The chain joins TRBV7-9 to TRBJ1-5; D is uncertain. Trimming removed 11 bases from V and 0 bases from J, with 14 bases in between. Germline-derived CDR1 and CDR2 are SEHNR and FQNEAQ (reference sequence). The CDR3 sequence is 14 residues long. The DNA for the CDR3 is TGTGCCGGCACGAGACACCGTAGCAATCAGCCCCAGCATTTT. This sequence encodes CAGTRHRSNQPQHF.